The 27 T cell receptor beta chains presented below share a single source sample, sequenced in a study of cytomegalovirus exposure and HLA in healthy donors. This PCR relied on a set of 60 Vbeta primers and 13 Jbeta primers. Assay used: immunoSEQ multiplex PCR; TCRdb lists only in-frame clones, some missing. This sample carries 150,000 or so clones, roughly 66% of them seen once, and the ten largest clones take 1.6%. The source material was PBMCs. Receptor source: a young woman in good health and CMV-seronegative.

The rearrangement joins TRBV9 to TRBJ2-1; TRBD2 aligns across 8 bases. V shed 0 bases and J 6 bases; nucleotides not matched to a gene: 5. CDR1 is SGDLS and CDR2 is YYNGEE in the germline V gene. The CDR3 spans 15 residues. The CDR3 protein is CASSVAGGPINEQFF. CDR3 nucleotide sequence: TGTGCCAGCAGCGTAGCGGGGGGGCCGATCAATGAGCAGTTCTTC.

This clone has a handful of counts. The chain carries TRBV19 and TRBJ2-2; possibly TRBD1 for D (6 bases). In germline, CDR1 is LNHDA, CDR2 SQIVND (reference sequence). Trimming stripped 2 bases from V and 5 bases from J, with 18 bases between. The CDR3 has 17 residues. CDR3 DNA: TGTGCCAGTAGTATACGCCCTGGGGGACACGTTACCGGGGAGCTGTTTTTT. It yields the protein CASSIRPGGHVTGELFF.

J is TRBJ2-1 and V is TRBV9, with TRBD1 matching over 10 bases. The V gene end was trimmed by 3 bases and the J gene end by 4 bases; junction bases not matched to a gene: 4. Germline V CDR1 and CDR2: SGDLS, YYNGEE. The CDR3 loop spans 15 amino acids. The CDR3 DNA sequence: TGTGCCAGCAGCGGACAGGGGGCGGGTTACAATGAGCAGTTCTTC. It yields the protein CASSGQGAGYNEQFF.

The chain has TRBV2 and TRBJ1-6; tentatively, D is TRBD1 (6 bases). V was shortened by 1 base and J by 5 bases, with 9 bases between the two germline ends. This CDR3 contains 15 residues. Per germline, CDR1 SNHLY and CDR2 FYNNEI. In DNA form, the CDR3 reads TGTGCCAGCAGTGAAGTGGGGGCGGATAATTCACCCCTCCACTTT. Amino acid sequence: CASSEVGADNSPLHF.

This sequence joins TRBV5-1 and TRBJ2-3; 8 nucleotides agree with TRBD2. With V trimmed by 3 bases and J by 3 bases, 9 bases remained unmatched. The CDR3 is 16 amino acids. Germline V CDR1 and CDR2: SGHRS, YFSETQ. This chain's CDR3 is CASSYTTGGGTDTQYF. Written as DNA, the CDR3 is TGCGCCAGCAGCTATACGACTGGCGGGGGGACAGATACGCAGTATTTT.

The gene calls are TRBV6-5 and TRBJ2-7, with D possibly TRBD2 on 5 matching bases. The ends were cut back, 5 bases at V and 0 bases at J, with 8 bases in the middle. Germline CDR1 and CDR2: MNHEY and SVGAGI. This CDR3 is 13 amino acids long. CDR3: CASSGGRSYEQYF. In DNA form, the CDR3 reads TGTGCCAGCAGTGGCGGGCGCTCCTACGAGCAGTACTTC.

CDR3 nucleotides: TGTGCCAGCAGCACCCTTGCCCCGGGTAGCAATCAGCCCCAGCATTTT. Protein product: CASSTLAPGSNQPQHF. V is TRBV28 and J is TRBJ1-5; unclear D gene. Trimming removed 6 bases at V and 0 bases at J, with 15 bases between. CDR3 size: 16 residues. CDR1 and CDR2 from the germline V gene are MDHEN and SYDVKM.

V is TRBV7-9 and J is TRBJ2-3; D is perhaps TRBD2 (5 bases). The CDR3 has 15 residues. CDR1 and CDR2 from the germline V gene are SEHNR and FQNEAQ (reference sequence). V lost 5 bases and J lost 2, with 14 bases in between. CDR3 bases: TGTGCCAGCAGCCCTGGGAGACTTACCACAGATACGCAGTATTTT. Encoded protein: CASSPGRLTTDTQYF.

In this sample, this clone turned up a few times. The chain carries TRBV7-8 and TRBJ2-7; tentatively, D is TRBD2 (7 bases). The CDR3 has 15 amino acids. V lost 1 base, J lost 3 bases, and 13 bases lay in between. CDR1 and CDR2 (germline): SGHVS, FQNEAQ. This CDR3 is CASSLVGGLNYEQYV. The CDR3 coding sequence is TGTGCCAGCAGCTTAGTAGGGGGACTAAACTACGAGCAGTACGTC.

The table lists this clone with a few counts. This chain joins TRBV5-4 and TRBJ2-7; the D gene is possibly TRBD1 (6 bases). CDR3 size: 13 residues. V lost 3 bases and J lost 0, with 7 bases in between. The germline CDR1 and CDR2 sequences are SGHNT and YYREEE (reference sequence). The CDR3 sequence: CASSSTGSYEQYF. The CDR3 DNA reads TGTGCCAGCAGCTCGACAGGCTCCTACGAGCAGTACTTC.

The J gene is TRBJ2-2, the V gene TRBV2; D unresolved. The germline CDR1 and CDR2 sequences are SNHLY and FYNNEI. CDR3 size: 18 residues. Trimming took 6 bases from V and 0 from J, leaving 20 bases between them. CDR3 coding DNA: TGTGCCAGCAGGCCTCTTTTAGCTTCGACCCCGAACACCGGGGAGCTGTTTTTT. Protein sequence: CASRPLLASTPNTGELFF. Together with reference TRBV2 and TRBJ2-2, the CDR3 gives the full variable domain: EPEVTQTPSHQVTQMGQEVILRCVPISNHLYFYWYRQILGQKVEFLVSFYNNEISEKSEIFDDQFSVERPDGSNFTLKIRSTKLEDSAMYFCASRPLLASTPNTGELFFGEGSRLTVL.

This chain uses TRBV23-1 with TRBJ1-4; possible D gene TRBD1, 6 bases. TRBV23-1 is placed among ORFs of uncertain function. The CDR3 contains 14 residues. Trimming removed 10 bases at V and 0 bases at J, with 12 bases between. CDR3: CATGQPATNEKLFF. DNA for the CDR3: TGCGCCACAGGACAGCCTGCAACTAATGAAAAACTGTTTTTT.

The CDR3 sequence: CASSPPGQGAYSTGELFF. CDR3 DNA sequence: TGCGCCAGCAGCCCGCCGGGACAGGGGGCGTATAGCACCGGGGAGCTGTTTTTT. The chain uses TRBV5-1 and TRBJ2-2, with TRBD1 matching over 12 bases. This CDR3 is 18 amino acids long. The V gene end was trimmed by 4 bases and the J gene end by 4 bases; junction bases not matched to a gene: 11. Looked up from germline, CDR1 is SGHRS and CDR2 is YFSETQ.

Here the CDR3 reads CASTPSSGVQETQYF. CDR3 coding DNA: TGCGCCAGCACCCCCTCATCAGGGGTTCAAGAGACCCAGTACTTC. The V call is TRBV5-1, the J call TRBJ2-5; TRBD1 is a possible D gene (6 bases). Germline-derived CDR1 and CDR2 are SGHRS and YFSETQ. Trimming cost V 6 bases and J 2 bases, with 17 bases left between them. This CDR3 is built from 15 residues.

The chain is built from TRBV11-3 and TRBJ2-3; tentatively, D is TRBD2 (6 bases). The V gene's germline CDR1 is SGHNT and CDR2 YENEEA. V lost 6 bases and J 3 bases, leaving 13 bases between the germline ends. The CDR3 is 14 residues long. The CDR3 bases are TGTGCCAGCAGAGTAGGGACTTTGACAGATACGCAGTATTTT. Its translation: CASRVGTLTDTQYF.

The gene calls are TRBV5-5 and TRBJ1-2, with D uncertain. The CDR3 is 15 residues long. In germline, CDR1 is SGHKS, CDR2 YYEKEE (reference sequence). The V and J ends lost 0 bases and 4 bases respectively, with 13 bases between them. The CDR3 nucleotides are TGTGCCAGCAGCTTGGCCTTCTCCCCCTCCTATGGCTACACCTTC. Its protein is CASSLAFSPSYGYTF.

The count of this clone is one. The CDR3 protein is CASSYNTSGGSYEQYF. CDR3 nucleotide sequence: TGTGCCAGCAGTTACAACACTAGCGGGGGGTCCTACGAGCAGTACTTC. J is TRBJ2-7 and V is TRBV6-5; 12 bases align to TRBD2. The V gene end was trimmed by 2 bases and the J gene end by 1 base; junction bases not matched to a gene: 3. The CDR3 runs 16 residues. Germline V gene lookup returns CDR1 MNHEY and CDR2 SVGAGI.

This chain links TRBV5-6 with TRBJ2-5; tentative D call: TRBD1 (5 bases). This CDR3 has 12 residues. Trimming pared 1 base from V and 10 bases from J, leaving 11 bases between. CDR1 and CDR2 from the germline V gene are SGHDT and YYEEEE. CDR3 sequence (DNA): TGTGCCAGCAGCTTGTGGGGCCTTGGCCAGTACTTC. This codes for CASSLWGLGQYF.

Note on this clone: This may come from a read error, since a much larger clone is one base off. CDR3 residues: CASSLGANTEAFF. Here the CDR3 DNA reads TGTGCCAGCAGCTTAGGGGCGAACACTGAAGCTTTCTTT. This chain uses TRBV7-2 with TRBJ1-1; D is unresolved. V was clipped by 1 base and J by 1 base, with 4 bases between them. Germline values: CDR1 SGHTA, CDR2 FQGNSA. CDR3 length: 13 residues.

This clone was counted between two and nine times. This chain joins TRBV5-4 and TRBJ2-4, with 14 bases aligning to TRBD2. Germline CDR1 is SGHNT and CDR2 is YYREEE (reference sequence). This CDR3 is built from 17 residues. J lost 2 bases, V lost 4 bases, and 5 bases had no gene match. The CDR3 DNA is TGTGCCAGCAGCCCGACTAGCGGGAGGGGTCCCAAAAACATTCAGTACTTC. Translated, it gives CASSPTSGRGPKNIQYF.

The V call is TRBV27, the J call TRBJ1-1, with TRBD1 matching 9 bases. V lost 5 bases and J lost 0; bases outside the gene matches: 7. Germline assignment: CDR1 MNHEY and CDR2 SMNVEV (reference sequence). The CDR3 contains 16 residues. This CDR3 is CASSAAGTGLNTEAFF. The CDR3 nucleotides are TGTGCCAGCAGTGCAGCCGGGACAGGGCTGAACACTGAAGCTTTCTTT.

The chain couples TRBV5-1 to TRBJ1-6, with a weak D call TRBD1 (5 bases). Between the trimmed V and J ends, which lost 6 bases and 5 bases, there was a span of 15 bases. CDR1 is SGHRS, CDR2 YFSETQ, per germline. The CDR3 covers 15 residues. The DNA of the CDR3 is TGCGCCAGCACCATGGTCGACAGAAATAATTCACCCCTCCACTTT. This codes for CASTMVDRNNSPLHF.

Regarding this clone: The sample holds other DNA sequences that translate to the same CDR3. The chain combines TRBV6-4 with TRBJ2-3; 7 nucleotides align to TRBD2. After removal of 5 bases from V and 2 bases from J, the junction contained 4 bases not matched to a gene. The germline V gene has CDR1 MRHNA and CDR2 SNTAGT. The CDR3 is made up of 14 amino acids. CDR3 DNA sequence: TGTGCCAGCAGTTTAGCGGGCGACACAGATACGCAGTATTTT. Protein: CASSLAGDTDTQYF.

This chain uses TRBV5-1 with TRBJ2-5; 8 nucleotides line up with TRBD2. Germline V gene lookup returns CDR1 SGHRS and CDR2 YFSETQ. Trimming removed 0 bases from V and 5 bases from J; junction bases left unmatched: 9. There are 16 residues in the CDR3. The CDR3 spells CASSLDSSGWWETQYF. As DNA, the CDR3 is TGCGCCAGCAGCTTGGATTCTAGCGGGTGGTGGGAGACCCAGTACTTC.

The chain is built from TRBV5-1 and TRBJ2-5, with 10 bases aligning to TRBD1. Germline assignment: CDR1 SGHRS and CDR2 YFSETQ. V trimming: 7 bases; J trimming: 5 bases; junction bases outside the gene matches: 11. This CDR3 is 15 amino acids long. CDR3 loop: CASHSPDRGHETQYF. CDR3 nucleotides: TGCGCCAGCCATTCGCCCGACAGGGGGCACGAGACCCAGTACTTC.

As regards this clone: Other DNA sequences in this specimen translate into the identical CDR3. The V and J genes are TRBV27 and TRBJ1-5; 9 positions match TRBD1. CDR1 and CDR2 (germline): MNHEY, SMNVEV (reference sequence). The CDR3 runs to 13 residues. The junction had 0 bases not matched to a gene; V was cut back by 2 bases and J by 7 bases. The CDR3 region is CASSLTGGQPQHF. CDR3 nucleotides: TGTGCCAGCAGTTTAACAGGGGGCCAGCCCCAGCATTTT.

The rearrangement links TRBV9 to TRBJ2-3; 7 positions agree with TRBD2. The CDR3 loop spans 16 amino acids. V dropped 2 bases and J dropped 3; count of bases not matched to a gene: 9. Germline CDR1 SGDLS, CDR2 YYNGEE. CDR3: CASSVSGLGETDTQYF. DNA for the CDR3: TGTGCCAGCAGCGTCTCCGGACTAGGCGAAACAGATACGCAGTATTTT.